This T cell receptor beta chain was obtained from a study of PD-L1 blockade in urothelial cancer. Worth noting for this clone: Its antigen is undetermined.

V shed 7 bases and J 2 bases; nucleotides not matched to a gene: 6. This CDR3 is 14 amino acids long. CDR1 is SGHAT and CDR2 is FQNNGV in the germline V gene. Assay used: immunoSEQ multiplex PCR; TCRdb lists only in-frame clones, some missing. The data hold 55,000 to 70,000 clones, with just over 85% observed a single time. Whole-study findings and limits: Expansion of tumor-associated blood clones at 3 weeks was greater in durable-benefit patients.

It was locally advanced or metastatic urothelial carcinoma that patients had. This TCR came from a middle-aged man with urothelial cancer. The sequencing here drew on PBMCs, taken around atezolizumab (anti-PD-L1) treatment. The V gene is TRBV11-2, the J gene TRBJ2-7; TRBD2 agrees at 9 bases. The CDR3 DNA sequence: TGTGCCAGCAACCCTAGCGGGGCAACCTACGAGCAGTACTTC. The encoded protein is CASNPSGATYEQYF.